This record looks at one T cell receptor (beta chain) sequence and its context. Its antigen is still unknown. Per-base quality was not reported, and no clone a single base away is much larger than it. The trim is 2 bases for V and 0 bases for J, with a gap of 14 bases between the germline ends. CDR1 is given as MDHEN and CDR2 as SYDVKM, both from the germline V gene. Its CDR3 holds 17 amino acids, cysteine through phenylalanine. Only the CDR3 DNA is retained, 51 bases long and in frame from the first base. This entry comes from a study of shared clonotypes between healthy human individuals (dated by TCRdb to about 2020). For the study in its entirety: Two women and three men aged 18 to 49 years were included in the cohort. The study deeply sequenced blood TCR repertoires of five healthy adults to estimate repertoire size and the extent of clonotype sharing between individuals. To increase sequencing depth and limit assay-specific biases, TCR repertoire library preparation and sequencing were carried out by different laboratories using diverse techniques. Each donor's leukapheresis produced roughly between roughly 0.9 and 8.9 billion PBMCs. Summary of the overall study and its limitations: Based on pairwise subsampling, the degree of clonotype sharing among donors was expected to be affected by sequencing depth. Sampling was restricted to blood, and TCR repertoires in tissues likely differ from the TCR repertoires found in blood. Because the study included only a small number of donors, the genetic and exposure-history diversity represented was limited.

TCR CDR3 regions were amplified from genomic DNA by multiplex PCR using the deep immunoSEQ assay. Extracted genomic DNA from each cell subset was distributed evenly across all wells of several immunoSEQ 96-well plates, and each plate was treated as a replicate. Each replicate PCR for unsorted PBMC received 300 to 350 ng genomic DNA, equal to about 30,000 T cell genomes. Ten immunoSEQ deep assay plates were used to sequence the unsorted PBMC genomic DNA. Purified libraries were measured with a Qubit 3.0 fluorometer, size-checked on a Bioanalyzer 2100, and measured again with the KAPA Library Quantification kit. A separate single-read 150-cycle Illumina NextSeq 550 flow cell was used to sequence each immunoSEQ 96-well plate. As for the original processing: The immunoSEQ output contained only junctional sequences without quality scores, so filtering could not match that applied to full-length reads. To assign V/J genes and CDR3, sequences were annotated using PyIR, a Python wrapper for IgBLAST v1.9, with IMGT germline references. Reads were removed for weak V/J assignments (E-value above 1e-6), missing CDR3, stop codons, out-of-frame junctions, or ambiguous translated residues. A V3J clonotype was defined by an identical inferred V gene, J gene, and CDR3 amino acid sequence. To compute the percentage overlap between repertoires, the number of shared unique clonotypes was divided by the size of the smaller repertoire. Richness of each repertoire was evaluated using RTK rarefaction, the Chao1 estimator, and Recon v2.1 estimates of unobserved clonotypes. TCRdb provides this immuneACCESS table in a form limited to in-frame rearrangements. Some clones are lacking; in checked studies, under half of them reflect an unresolved V gene, and why the rest are absent is not known. V and J calls and clone size are those listed in that table; D and trimming were worked out from the DNA. A total of approximately 500,000 clones appear in this sample, over 60% of them only once. The ten top clones hold around 13% of the sample.

Donors were healthy HIV-negative adults with no recently reported acute infections or vaccinations. Only Caucasian adults living in Nashville, Tennessee, USA were represented among the donors. For unsorted samples, about 85 million PBMCs were counted and genomic DNA was extracted with the QIAamp DNA Blood Mini kit. Blood was obtained by leukapheresis, after which PBMCs were separated by Ficoll-Histopaque density gradient centrifugation and cryopreserved in liquid nitrogen vapor phase. This receptor chain uses TRBV28 and TRBJ2-4; tentative D gene TRBD2, with 6 bases matching. The sequence derives from a woman between 35 and 50 years old in good health. Some clones in this sample may be carry-over from other donors' samples. The sequenced sample was PBMCs. The CDR3 in this case is CASSLRGWGLAKNIQYF. The DNA is as follows: TGTGCCAGCAGTTTACGGGGGTGGGGTTTAGCCAAAAACATTCAGTACTTC.